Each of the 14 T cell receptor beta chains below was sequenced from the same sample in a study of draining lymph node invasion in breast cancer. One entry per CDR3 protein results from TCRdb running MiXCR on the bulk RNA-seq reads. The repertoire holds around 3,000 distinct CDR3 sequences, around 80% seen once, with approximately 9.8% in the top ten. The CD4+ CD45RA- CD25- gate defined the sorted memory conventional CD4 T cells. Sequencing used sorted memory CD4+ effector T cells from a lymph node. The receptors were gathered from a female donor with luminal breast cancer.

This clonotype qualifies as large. CDR3 coding DNA: TGTGCCAGCAGCCAAGAAGTAGTAGGTCCTAGCTCCTATAATTCACCCCTCCACTTT. This gives the protein CASSQEVVGPSSYNSPLHF. This chain uses TRBV4-2 with TRBJ1-6; D not resolved. CDR1 LGHNA and CDR2 YNFKEQ come from the germline V gene. Trimming left V 0 bases short and J 0 bases short, with 15 bases between. There are 19 residues in the CDR3.

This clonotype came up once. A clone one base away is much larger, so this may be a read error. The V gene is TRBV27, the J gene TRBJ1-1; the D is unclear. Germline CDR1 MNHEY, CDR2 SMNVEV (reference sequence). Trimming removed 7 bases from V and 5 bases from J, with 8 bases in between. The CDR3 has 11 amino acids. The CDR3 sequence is CASKKKTEAFF. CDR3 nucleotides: TGTGCCAGCAAAAAGAAAACTGAAGCTTTCTTT.

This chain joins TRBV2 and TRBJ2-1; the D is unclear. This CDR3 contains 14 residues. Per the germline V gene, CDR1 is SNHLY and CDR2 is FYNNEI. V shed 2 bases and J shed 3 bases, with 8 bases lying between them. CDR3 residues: CASSEWVDYNEQFF. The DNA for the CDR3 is TGTGCCAGCAGTGAATGGGTCGACTACAATGAGCAGTTCTTC.

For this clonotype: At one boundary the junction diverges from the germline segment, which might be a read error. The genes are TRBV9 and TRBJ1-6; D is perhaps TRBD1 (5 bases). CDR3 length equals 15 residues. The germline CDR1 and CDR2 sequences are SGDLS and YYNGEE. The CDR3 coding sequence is TGTGCCAGCAGCGTATCAGGGTTGTTAGATTCACCCCTCAACTTT. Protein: CASSVSGLLDSPLNF.

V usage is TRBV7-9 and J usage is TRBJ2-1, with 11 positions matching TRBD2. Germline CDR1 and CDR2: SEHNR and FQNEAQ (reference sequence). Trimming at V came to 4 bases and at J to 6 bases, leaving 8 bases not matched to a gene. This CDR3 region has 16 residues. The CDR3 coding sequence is TGTGCCAGCAGCTCCCCCGGGACTAGCGGACTCAATGAGCAGTTCTTC. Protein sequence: CASSSPGTSGLNEQFF.

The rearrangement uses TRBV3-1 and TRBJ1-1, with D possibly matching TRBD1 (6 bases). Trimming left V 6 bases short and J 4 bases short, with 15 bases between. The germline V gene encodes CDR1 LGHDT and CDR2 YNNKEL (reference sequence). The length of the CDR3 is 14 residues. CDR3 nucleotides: TGTGCCAGCAGACAACAGGGTGGGGGCACTGAAGCTTTCTTT. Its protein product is CASRQQGGGTEAFF.

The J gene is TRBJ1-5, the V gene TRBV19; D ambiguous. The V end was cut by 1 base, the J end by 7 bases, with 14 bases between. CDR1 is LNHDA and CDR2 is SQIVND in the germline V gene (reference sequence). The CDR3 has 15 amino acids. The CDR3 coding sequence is TGTGCCAGTAGTATAGGTGGAGGGAATAGGCAGCCCCAGCATTTT. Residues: CASSIGGGNRQPQHF.

The CDR3 coding sequence is TGTGCCACCATCTCCGGGACTAGCGGGAACAATGAGCAGTTCTTC. Translating it yields CATISGTSGNNEQFF. This chain links TRBV2 with TRBJ2-1; 13 bases are a match to TRBD2. This CDR3 has 15 residues. Germline CDR1 SNHLY, CDR2 FYNNEI. The J segment lost 5 bases and the V segment lost 10 bases, leaving 8 bases of the junction unmatched.

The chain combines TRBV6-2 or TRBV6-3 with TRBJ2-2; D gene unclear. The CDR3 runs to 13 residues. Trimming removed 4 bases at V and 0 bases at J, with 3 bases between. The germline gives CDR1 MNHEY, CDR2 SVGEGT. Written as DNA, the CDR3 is TGTGCCAGCAGTTCCACGAACACCGGGGAGCTGTTTTTT. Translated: CASSSTNTGELFF.

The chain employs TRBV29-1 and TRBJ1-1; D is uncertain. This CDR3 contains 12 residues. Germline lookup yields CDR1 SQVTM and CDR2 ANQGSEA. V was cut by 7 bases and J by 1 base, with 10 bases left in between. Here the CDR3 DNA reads TGCAGCGCCCTCGCGGGGAACACTGAAGCTTTCTTT. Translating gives CSALAGNTEAFF.

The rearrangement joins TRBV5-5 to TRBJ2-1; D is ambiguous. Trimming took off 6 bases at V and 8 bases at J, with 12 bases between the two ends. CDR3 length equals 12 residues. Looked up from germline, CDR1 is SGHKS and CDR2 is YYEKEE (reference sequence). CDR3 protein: CASTLPPHEQFF. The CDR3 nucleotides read TGTGCCAGCACCCTACCCCCACATGAGCAGTTCTTC.

The CDR3 coding sequence is TGCAGTGCGGGACAGCGTAATCAGCCCCAGCATTTT. Its translation: CSAGQRNQPQHF. This rearrangement joins TRBV20-1 to TRBJ1-5; TRBD1 matches at 7 bases. Trimming cost V 6 bases and J 4 bases; bases outside gene matches: 3. The germline CDR1 and CDR2 sequences are DFQATT and SNEGSKA (reference sequence). This CDR3 contains 12 residues.

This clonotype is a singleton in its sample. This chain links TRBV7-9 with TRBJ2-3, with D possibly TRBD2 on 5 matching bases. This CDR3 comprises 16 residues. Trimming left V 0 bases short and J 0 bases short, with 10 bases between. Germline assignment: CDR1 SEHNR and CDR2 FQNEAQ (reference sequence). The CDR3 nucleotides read TGTGCCAGCAGCTTAGCGGTAGGAGGCAGCACAGATACGCAGTATTTT. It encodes CASSLAVGGSTDTQYF.

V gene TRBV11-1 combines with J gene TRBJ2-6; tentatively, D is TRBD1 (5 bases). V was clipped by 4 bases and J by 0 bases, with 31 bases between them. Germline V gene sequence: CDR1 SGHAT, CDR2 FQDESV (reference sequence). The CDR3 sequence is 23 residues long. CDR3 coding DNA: TGTGCCAGCAGCTCCTTCCAATACCCCTACTCGACAGAACCTTACTCTGGGGCCAACGTCCTGACTTTC. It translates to CASSSFQYPYSTEPYSGANVLTF.